This T cell receptor (beta chain) was captured in a study of cytomegalovirus exposure and HLA in healthy donors (dated by TCRdb to the late 2010s). A note on the overall study: In an earlier analysis of under 750 of the donors, 276 Gb of sequence data and 120 million or so unique TCR beta sequences from about 179 million T cells were reported. About 280 gigabases of sequencing data and 70 million to 100 million unique TCR sequences were included in an early release covering roughly 600 HLA-typed donors. Among the 398 genotyped donors, about 85% belonged to the genetic ancestry cluster associated with self-reported Caucasian donors. The study aimed to test whether signatures of past pathogen exposure could be identified by cataloging public T cell receptors. The study used immunosequencing to profile the T cell repertoires of 600 to 850 subjects and linked those repertoires to cytomegalovirus serostatus. In addition to the first cohort of 650 to 800 subjects, a separate validation cohort of 130 or so different subjects was used. High-throughput TCR immunosequencing, statistical association of individual TCRs with disease status, and machine learning were combined to predict cytomegalovirus infection status. To study patterns of TCR occurrence, a later analysis re-analyzed previously published TCR beta repertoires from just over 650 donors and added high-resolution HLA genotyping. In the later analysis, no new phenotypic data were used to find candidate immune exposures; instead, reliance was placed on TCR beta sequences and their occurrence across donors. An earlier analysis of several hundred of the donors applied high-throughput TCR beta sequencing to assess whether each TCR beta V gene segment acted as functional or pseudogenic. Alongside the repertoire data, information on donor age, sex, ethnicity and CMV serostatus was compiled. Genome-wide SNP genotypes for about 60% of the 666 donors were used in a later genetic analysis, which treated that subset as a discovery cohort. Every repertoire in the discovery cohort had been generated on one and the same sequencing platform. Class I and class II HLA loci were covered by the typing at four-digit resolution. The number of typed donors differed by locus: about 629-630 for A, B, C, DRB1 and DQB1; some 500 for DQA1; 606 for DPA1; and approximately 450 for DPB1. Five DR-DQ haplotypes were handled as single units for association and clustering because linkage in the cohort was strong. Among roughly 370 genotyped donors of the cohort, an average of around 240,000 unique TCR beta nucleotide sequences were sequenced per donor, approximately 20% of them non-productive.

This clone was observed a single time. Its antigen is still unknown. No clone much larger than this one lies a single base away; base qualities are absent. Spanning cysteine to phenylalanine, the CDR3 consists of 15 amino acids. Only the CDR3 DNA is retained, 45 bases long and in frame from the first base. At the junction V is shortened by 5 bases and J by 3 bases; bases outside the gene matches: 6. Taken from the germline V gene (reference sequence), the CDR1 and CDR2 loops are SEHNR and FQNEAQ. The cohort was made up of hundreds of healthy bone marrow donors. At the time of sampling, every cohort member was nominally healthy, though immune exposures that went unrecorded were likely present. The donor tested CMV seronegative and was one of the 352 seronegative cohort members. Every donor gave a peripheral blood sample, and the peripheral blood mononuclear cells from that sample were used for TCR beta sequencing. The Qiagen DNeasy Blood Extraction Kit was used to extract genomic DNA from the blood cell samples.

The paper's findings and limits, for the study overall: Only TCR beta chains were sequenced in this cohort, and the absence of alpha or paired-chain data limited detectable features. Because counts were too low, more than 15 rarely observed V segments, including chromosome 9 orphons, were left out of the earlier analysis of a few hundred of the donors. The study listed approximately 150 TCR beta chains as associated with cytomegalovirus. At a false discovery rate of 0.05, a later analysis linked roughly 17,000 TCR beta sequences to specific HLA alleles. According to a later analysis, parvovirus B19, influenza, CMV and Epstein-Barr virus appeared linked to several top co-occurrence clusters. Across donors, most TCR sequences were observed very rarely, whereas some public TCRs were present in many individuals. Presence/absence analyses assumed roughly uniform sequencing depth across donors, an assumption that may not hold. In a later analysis, the rate of TCR association differed among HLA loci, with DRB1 alleles having the most associated TCRs and HLA-C alleles having the fewest. In vitro tests confirmed that a few of the cytomegalovirus-associated TCR beta chains recognize cytomegalovirus antigens. Most CMV-associated TCR beta chains appeared to be HLA-restricted in a later analysis, and the HLA associations seemed to be driven largely by CMV exposure. An association between a missense DCLRE1C variant and V-gene and J-gene trimming of TCR beta chains was found in a later genetic analysis and replicated in an independent cohort. In an earlier analysis of a few hundred of the donors, most TCR beta V segments were observed in productive rearrangements about 87% or about 30% of the time, broadly matching IMGT annotations. The only immune exposure information available for the cohort was CMV serostatus. The authors suggested that the approach could potentially be generalized to other disease states and immunological phenotypes. Because HLA typing was unavailable for some donors at each locus, only the typed subset was used in association tests. In a later analysis, HLA-associated TCR beta chains showed more clonal expansion and lower generation probabilities than non-associated chains that were equally common. In a later genetic analysis, fewer N-insertions in productive TCRs were reported among donors in an Asian-associated ancestry cluster than the roughly 640-donor mean. Some IMGT-functional V segments, including TRBV6-2 and TRBV6-3, could not be told apart with the 87-base-pair reads, so those segments were excluded. A cluster of highly shared sequence variants was judged likely to be a technical artifact of the sequencing pipeline. A further reported finding was that TCR beta sequences accurately predicted the HLA-A and HLA-B alleles for most subjects in the first cohort. Linkage disequilibrium might explain the correlated functional status among segregating V segments, but an unknown experimental factor could not be ruled out. Assigning TCR associations to individual alleles was difficult when HLA alleles, especially DR and DQ, strongly co-occurred. The classifier was reported to diagnose cytomegalovirus status with high specificity and sensitivity in both the original cohort and the validation cohort.

Preparation of the library involved the immunoSEQ multiplex PCR assay. For the multiplex PCR, a mixture combining 60 forward primers for TCR Vbeta segments and 13 reverse primers for TCR Jbeta segments was used. Amplification of the CDR3 region of rearranged TCR beta genes was performed with a multiplex PCR assay on genomic DNA. On the Illumina HiSeq System, the amplified TCR beta libraries were sequenced as 87-base-pair reads. On the study's bioinformatics: Across the 700 or so repertoires, a later analysis counted around 80 million unique TCR beta chains, some 11 million of which were shared by at least two donors. Raw reads were error-corrected and collapsed into unique sequences by a nearest-neighbor algorithm in which closely related sequences were merged to remove PCR and sequencing errors. To assign V, D and J gene segments, CDR3 sequences were aligned to IMGT reference sequences. For a sequence to be retained, at least a six-nucleotide match to both a V gene segment and a J gene segment was required. Rearrangements were called productive when the CDR3 lacked stop codons and stayed in frame with V and J; all others were non-productive. CDR3 was defined according to IMGT convention as the region running from the second conserved V-encoded cysteine to the conserved J-encoded phenylalanine. The earlier analysis of fewer than 700 of the donors excluded sequences that lacked an unambiguous match to a single V gene segment. An earlier analysis of some 500 of the donors classified V segments as functional when productive rearrangements were above 56.7% and as segregating when the standard deviation between donors was above 5%. To diagnose cytomegalovirus status from the catalog of TCR beta chain sequences, a statistical classification framework was built. In a later analysis, TCR nucleotide sequences were compared against IMGT/GENE-DB human TR gene sequences so that V and J genes could be assigned. In a later analysis, CDR3 sequences and most-parsimonious VDJ recombination scenarios were assigned using the TCRdist pipeline. In a later analysis, every TCR beta chain was defined by the combination of its CDR3 amino acid sequence and its V-gene family, and reads without a unique V-gene family were dropped. To address suspected cross-contamination and a sequencing artifact, a later analysis removed 592 highly shared, low-generation-probability nucleotide sequences. A later analysis calculated a clonal expansion index for each public chain from normalized within-repertoire ranks of inferred template counts. Generation probabilities in a later analysis came from a VDJ recombination model fitted to out-of-frame rearrangements, and those results were checked against IGoR. In a later analysis, hypergeometric tests were used to score TCR-TCR, TCR-HLA and TCR-CMV co-occurrence, with a repertoire-size bias correction applied to TCR pairs. To estimate false discovery rates, a later analysis permuted the HLA or CMV assignments 20 times. In a later analysis, co-occurring TCRs were grouped with DBSCAN, and TCRdist sequence similarity was added when clustering was performed within HLA-allele-positive subsets. Co-occurrence clustering excluded repertoires with fewer than 30,000 or more than 120,000 public chains, plus five with anomalous nucleotide sharing. Here the immuneACCESS table is served through TCRdb, limited to in-frame sequences with V and J called. Missing clones are a known gap in these copies; in checked studies unresolved V genes cover under half, and the rest lacks a known reason. That table supplies the V and J calls and clone size; D and trimming were determined from the DNA. Across this sample there are around 150,000 clones, with approximately 80% seen only once. In total, the top ten clones hold around 2.5% of the sample.

In this chain, TRBV7-9 is recombined with TRBJ2-3, with TRBD1 matching 9 junction bases. The sample consisted of PBMCs. The sequence was collected from a man aged 50-59 years in good health and CMV-seronegative. The CDR3 sequence is CASSLGTGITDTQYF. Read as DNA, the sequence is TGTGCCAGCAGCCTTGGGACAGGGATTACAGATACGCAGTATTTT.